Below, 32 T cell receptor beta chains from the same sample are listed, as sequenced in a study of a mutant IDH1 vaccine in newly diagnosed glioma. Using immunoSEQ multiplex PCR, the repertoire was profiled, and TCRdb retains in-frame clones only, with some absent. The sample has tens of thousands of clones; roughly 80% are singletons. Time point described: week 35, safety follow-up. Vaccination used 300 ug of mutant IDH1 20-mer peptide per dose, with topical imiquimod. What these receptors recognize is not known. This specimen consisted of PBMCs, obtained from a glioma patient whose treatment included an IDH1 peptide vaccine. The source of these receptors is a woman between 50 and 59 years old with glioma.

The genes are TRBV9 and TRBJ1-2; D ambiguous. Germline V gives CDR1 SGDLS, CDR2 YYNGEE. V was pared by 0 bases and J by 8 bases, with 14 bases between. This CDR3 contains 14 residues. The CDR3 reads CASSVGNQPGGYTF. CDR3 nucleotides: TGTGCCAGCAGCGTAGGAAACCAGCCGGGGGGCTACACCTTC. The variable domain in full, with the rest retrieved from reference TRBV9 and TRBJ1-2, is DSGVTQTPKHLITATGQRVTLRCSPRSGDLSVYWYQQSLDQGLQFLIQYYNGEERAKGNILERFSAQQFPDLHSELNLSSLELGDSALYFCASSVGNQPGGYTFGSGTRLTVV.

CDR3 residues: CSVGQVSNQPQHF. In DNA form, the CDR3 reads TGCAGCGTTGGGCAGGTTAGCAATCAGCCCCAGCATTTT. The chain uses TRBV29-1 and TRBJ1-5; D unclear. In germline, CDR1 is SQVTM, CDR2 ANQGSEA. This CDR3 is built from 13 residues. Between the trimmed V and J ends, which lost 4 bases and 0 bases, there was a span of 7 bases.

The chain is built from TRBV6-5 and TRBJ1-5, with 7 bases that match TRBD1. Germline V gene sequence: CDR1 MNHEY, CDR2 SVGAGI. This CDR3 is 13 amino acids long. J lost 7 bases, V lost 8 bases, and 8 bases had no gene match. This chain's CDR3 is CASATGIRQPQHF. The CDR3, as DNA: TGTGCCAGCGCGACAGGGATTAGGCAGCCCCAGCATTTT.

In its sample, this clone was seen a few times. V usage is TRBV4-1 and J usage is TRBJ1-5; 12 bases map to TRBD1. The CDR3 has 17 residues. Germline loops: CDR1 MGHRA, CDR2 YSYEKL. The V and J ends lost 4 bases and 7 bases, in that order; junction bases with no gene match: 11. The CDR3 region is CASSLNPGQGAGQPQHF. The CDR3 DNA follows: TGCGCCAGCAGCCTGAATCCGGGACAGGGGGCGGGACAGCCCCAGCATTTT.

The V gene is TRBV30, the J gene TRBJ2-2, with D uncertain. This CDR3 spans 13 amino acids. Germline assignment: CDR1 GTSNPN and CDR2 SVGIG (reference sequence). Trimming shortened V by 4 bases and J by 0 bases, and 6 bases separated the two germline ends. The CDR3 region has the DNA TGTGCCTGGAATTCCCCGAACACCGGGGAGCTGTTTTTT. This sequence encodes CAWNSPNTGELFF.

This rearrangement joins TRBV5-1 to TRBJ2-1; D is unresolved. The V gene lost 2 bases and the J gene lost 0 bases, with 9 bases spanning the gap. The CDR3 has 15 residues. In germline, CDR1 is SGHRS, CDR2 YFSETQ. The CDR3 protein is CASSFDGSSYNEQFF. The CDR3 coding sequence is TGCGCCAGCAGCTTCGACGGCAGCTCCTACAATGAGCAGTTCTTC.

This clone was seen a handful of times. V gene TRBV28 combines with J gene TRBJ1-4; D is unclear. This CDR3 is 15 amino acids long. Germline lookup yields CDR1 MDHEN and CDR2 SYDVKM. V lost 5 bases and J lost 6, with 16 bases in between. The CDR3 is CASSLGEQADEKLFF. The CDR3 coding sequence is TGTGCCAGCAGTCTTGGGGAACAAGCTGATGAAAAACTGTTTTTT.

This chain joins TRBV6-6 and TRBJ1-1; no definite D call. The CDR3 extends over 11 amino acids. Per germline, CDR1 MNHNY and CDR2 SVGAGI (reference sequence). Trimming left V 6 bases short and J 4 bases short, with 6 bases between. The CDR3 bases are TGTGCCAGCAGCGGAATCACTGAAGCTTTCTTT. Its translation: CASSGITEAFF.

The J gene is TRBJ2-7, the V gene TRBV2; D not resolved. Looked up from germline, CDR1 is SNHLY and CDR2 is FYNNEI. V was pared by 10 bases and J by 6 bases, with 13 bases between. CDR3 length: 11 residues. The CDR3 loop is CATNTYGEQYF. The CDR3 DNA follows: TGTGCCACCAATACTTACGGCGAGCAGTACTTC.

The chain couples TRBV19 to TRBJ1-1, with D hard to call. V lost 5 bases and J 0 bases, leaving 16 bases between the germline ends. The CDR3 length is 16 residues. Germline-derived CDR1 and CDR2 are LNHDA and SQIVND (reference sequence). The CDR3: CASSPPIVAMNTEAFF. In DNA form, the CDR3 reads TGTGCCAGTAGTCCCCCCATTGTGGCCATGAACACTGAAGCTTTCTTT.

In this sample, this clone turned up once. The gene calls are TRBV5-4 and TRBJ2-5; 8 bases fit TRBD2. Unmatched junction bases numbered 2, after V lost 2 bases and J lost 5 bases. Germline CDR1 SGHNT, CDR2 YYREEE (reference sequence). There are 13 residues in the CDR3. The CDR3 loop is CASSFTGGETQYF. The CDR3 coding sequence is TGTGCCAGCAGCTTCACGGGGGGGGAGACCCAGTACTTC.

The V gene is TRBV4-2, the J gene TRBJ2-5; D ambiguous. The CDR3 sequence is 15 residues long. Germline-derived CDR1 and CDR2 are LGHNA and YNFKEQ. The V gene lost 3 bases and the J gene lost 2 bases, with 13 bases spanning the gap. The CDR3 sequence is CASSQGTGGQETQYF. In DNA, the CDR3 is TGTGCCAGCAGCCAGGGTACTGGCGGACAAGAGACCCAGTACTTC.

The V and J genes are TRBV28 and TRBJ2-7; 8 bases fit TRBD1. J gave up 3 bases and V 4 bases, and 5 bases lay outside the gene matches. This CDR3 is built from 14 residues. Germline V gene sequence: CDR1 MDHEN, CDR2 SYDVKM. CDR3 residues: CASSSPGTGYEQYF. CDR3 coding DNA: TGTGCCAGCAGTTCCCCCGGGACAGGCTACGAGCAGTACTTC. The variable domain in full, with the rest retrieved from reference TRBV28 and TRBJ2-7, is DVKVTQSSRYLVKRTGEKVFLECVQDMDHENMFWYRQDPGLGLRLIYFSYDVKMKEKGDIPEGYSVSREKKERFSLILESASTNQTSMYLCASSSPGTGYEQYFGPGTRLTVT.

This clone has just one count. The CDR3 reads CASSSLHLSGVYGYTF. CDR3 DNA: TGTGCCAGCAGCTCACTACACCTATCTGGGGTCTATGGCTACACCTTC. The chain uses TRBV5-6 and TRBJ1-2; D uncertain. The CDR3 loop spans 16 amino acids. The V gene's germline CDR1 is SGHDT and CDR2 YYEEEE. V gave up 3 bases and J gave up 4 bases, with 19 bases separating them.

This clone was recorded a few times. The CDR3 is CASSLEVNTGELFF. The CDR3 nucleotides read TGTGCCAGCAGCTTGGAGGTGAACACCGGGGAGCTGTTTTTT. The rearrangement joins TRBV5-4 to TRBJ2-2; D is ambiguous. V shed 0 bases and J shed 1 base, with 4 bases lying between them. Germline V gives CDR1 SGHNT, CDR2 YYREEE (reference sequence). The CDR3 extends over 14 amino acids.

The chain combines TRBV7-2 with TRBJ1-4, with D possibly being TRBD1 (5 bases). V lost 5 bases and J 2 bases, leaving 12 bases between the germline ends. CDR3 length: 15 amino acids. Germline assignment: CDR1 SGHTA and CDR2 FQGNSA. The CDR3 DNA follows: TGTGCCAGCAGCCCGGGGGTTCAGACTAATGAAAAACTGTTTTTT. Translated: CASSPGVQTNEKLFF.

The chain combines TRBV9 with TRBJ2-2; 7 bases fit TRBD1. Germline loops: CDR1 SGDLS, CDR2 YYNGEE. The CDR3 consists of 16 residues. Losses at the gene ends were 2 bases for V and 4 bases for J; bases not matched to a gene: 8. The CDR3 loop reads CASSVPYRGGTGELFF. In nucleotides, the CDR3 is TGTGCCAGCAGCGTCCCCTACAGGGGCGGCACCGGGGAGCTGTTTTTT.

CDR3 in amino acids: CASSLLAGGPDTQYF. In DNA, the CDR3 is TGTGCCAGCAGCTTGCTAGCGGGGGGCCCAGATACGCAGTATTTT. The J gene is TRBJ2-3, the V gene TRBV5-4; 11 positions match TRBD2. The CDR3 contains 15 residues. Germline CDR1 and CDR2: SGHNT and YYREEE (reference sequence). Trimming removed 1 base from V and 4 bases from J; junction bases left unmatched: 2.

This rearrangement joins TRBV19 to TRBJ1-2; TRBD1 is a possible D gene (5 bases). CDR3 size: 13 residues. The V end lost 6 bases, the J end lost 8 bases, and 16 bases lay between the germline ends. CDR1 LNHDA and CDR2 SQIVND come from the germline V gene (reference sequence). CDR3 in DNA: TGTGCCAGTAGCGCCTCGGTGGGGCAGGGCTACACCTTC. This sequence encodes CASSASVGQGYTF.

Details on this clone: A read error may produce the germline difference seen at one junction end. This chain uses TRBV6-5 with TRBJ2-7; D might be TRBD2 (6 bases). Germline CDR1 and CDR2: MNHEY and SVGAGI. This CDR3 region has 12 residues. CDR3 amino acids: CASSLPGLSLNF. The CDR3 bases are TGTGCCAGCAGTTTACCGGGACTGAGCTTAAACTTC.

This rearrangement joins TRBV20-1 to TRBJ2-1; D gene unclear. The V gene's germline CDR1 is DFQATT and CDR2 SNEGSKA (reference sequence). CDR3 length equals 11 residues. V lost 2 bases and J 9 bases, leaving 8 bases between the germline ends. CDR3 sequence (DNA): TGCAGTGCTAGAAGGGTTACTGAGCAGTTCTTC. It specifies CSARRVTEQFF.

J is TRBJ1-1 and V is TRBV5-6; a weak D match, TRBD1 (5 bases). With 0 bases removed from V and 4 bases from J, the gap between germline ends came to 10 bases. CDR3 length: 14 amino acids. From germline, CDR1 is SGHDT and CDR2 YYEEEE. The CDR3 loop reads CASSLGGGGTEAFF. CDR3 sequence (DNA): TGTGCCAGCAGCTTGGGGGGGGGTGGCACTGAAGCTTTCTTT.

The rearrangement uses TRBV6-6 and TRBJ1-5; D not certain. Germline V gene lookup returns CDR1 MNHNY and CDR2 SVGAGI (reference sequence). The CDR3 has 15 amino acids. The ends were cut back, 5 bases at V and 7 bases at J, with 18 bases in the middle. The CDR3 loop reads CASSHRRDSLQPQHF. CDR3 nucleotide sequence: TGTGCCAGCAGTCATCGACGAGATTCTTTGCAGCCCCAGCATTTT.

This clone was seen a few times. The gene calls are TRBV7-8 and TRBJ1-1; D is unclear. This CDR3 is 18 amino acids long. V lost 2 bases to trimming and J lost 0 bases, with 19 bases between them. Per the germline V gene, CDR1 is SGHVS and CDR2 is FQNEAQ. CDR3 sequence reads: CASSLFGGSPGVNTEAFF. For the CDR3, the DNA is TGTGCCAGCAGCTTATTTGGAGGCTCCCCCGGGGTGAACACTGAAGCTTTCTTT.

This rearrangement joins TRBV15 to TRBJ1-2, with TRBD1 matching 7 bases. This CDR3 region has 13 residues. Germline assignment: CDR1 LNHNV and CDR2 YYDKDF (reference sequence). V lost 5 bases, J lost 3 bases, and 3 bases stayed unmatched. The CDR3 DNA follows: TGTGCCACCAGCGAAGGGGGCTACTATGGCTACACCTTC. This encodes CATSEGGYYGYTF.

The genes are TRBV2 and TRBJ1-4; D ambiguous. V was trimmed by 7 bases and J by 3 bases, leaving 9 bases between them. This CDR3 spans 13 amino acids. From germline, CDR1 is SNHLY and CDR2 FYNNEI. DNA for the CDR3: TGTGCCAGCACAGGAGAATCTAATGAAAAACTGTTTTTT. This encodes CASTGESNEKLFF.

CDR3 sequence: CASSLRTSGGTDTQYF. The CDR3 region has the DNA TGCGCCAGCAGCCTTCGGACTAGCGGGGGCACAGATACGCAGTATTTT. V and J are TRBV5-1 and TRBJ2-3; 12 bases align to TRBD2. V was clipped by 4 bases and J by 1 base; unmatched bases: 4. Per germline, CDR1 SGHRS and CDR2 YFSETQ. The CDR3 is 16 amino acids. Drawing the rest from reference TRBV5-1 and TRBJ2-3, the complete variable domain is KAGVTQTPRYLIKTRGQQVTLSCSPISGHRSVSWYQQTPGQGLQFLFEYFSETQRNKGNFPGRFSGRQFSNSRSEMNVSTLELGDSALYLCASSLRTSGGTDTQYFGPGTRLTVL.

The chain recombines TRBV2 with TRBJ2-7; a weak D match, TRBD1 (5 bases). The CDR3 contains 15 residues. Per germline, CDR1 SNHLY and CDR2 FYNNEI. V was trimmed by 4 bases and J by 4 bases, leaving 17 bases between them. The CDR3 nucleotides read TGTGCCAGCAGTGGAAATCTGGACACTTATTACGAGCAGTACTTC. Its protein product is CASSGNLDTYYEQYF. The full variable domain, with the rest looked up from reference TRBV2 and TRBJ2-7, is EPEVTQTPSHQVTQMGQEVILRCVPISNHLYFYWYRQILGQKVEFLVSFYNNEISEKSEIFDDQFSVERPDGSNFTLKIRSTKLEDSAMYFCASSGNLDTYYEQYFGPGTRLTVT.

The gene calls are TRBV28 and TRBJ1-2; D unclear. In germline, CDR1 is MDHEN, CDR2 SYDVKM. The CDR3 has 14 amino acids. V was pared by 8 bases and J by 8 bases, with 21 bases between. CDR3 region: CASAVWPATGGYTF. CDR3 in DNA: TGTGCCAGCGCGGTGTGGCCGGCAACCGGGGGCTACACCTTC.

This clone was detected only once. CDR3 loop: CARSFWTSGGDKETQYF. As DNA, the CDR3 is TGTGCCAGAAGCTTCTGGACTAGCGGGGGGGATAAAGAGACCCAGTACTTC. The V gene is TRBV5-3, the J gene TRBJ2-5; the match to TRBD2 covers 15 bases. TRBV5-3 is filed as an ORF, its function uncertain. Unmatched junction bases numbered 5, after V lost 2 bases and J lost 3 bases. The CDR3 length is 17 residues.

The chain uses TRBV6-5 and TRBJ1-1, with 10 nucleotides matching TRBD1. This CDR3 spans 14 amino acids. CDR1 and CDR2 (germline): MNHEY, SVGAGI. J gave up 5 bases and V 5 bases, and 5 bases lay outside the gene matches. The chain's CDR3 is CASSPKDRGTEAFF. Here the CDR3 DNA reads TGTGCCAGCAGTCCAAAGGACAGGGGGACTGAAGCTTTCTTT.

In this sample, this clone turned up once. The chain links TRBV6-5 to TRBJ2-7; 8 nucleotides align to TRBD1. The CDR3 runs 13 residues. V shed 5 bases and J 3 bases; nucleotides not matched to a gene: 3. Looked up from germline, CDR1 is MNHEY and CDR2 is SVGAGI. As DNA, the CDR3 is TGTGCCAGCAGTCGAGACAGGGGCTACGAGCAGTACTTC. This translates into CASSRDRGYEQYF.